This T cell receptor (beta chain) was observed in a study of blood T cells in healthy people across ages. Germline loops: CDR1 DFQATT, CDR2 SNEGSKA (reference sequence). The CDR3 contains 15 residues. With 5 bases clipped from V and 4 bases from J, the junction kept 10 bases outside the gene matches. Alongside a J-beta primer mix, a sample-barcoded 5' primer served in a second PCR lasting about 7 to 11 cycles. TCRdb passed the 5' RACE reads through MiXCR, listing each CDR3 protein once. The table includes roughly 1.7 million distinct CDR3 sequences, almost 35% detected once. V usage is TRBV20-1 and J usage is TRBJ2-5; 10 bases map to TRBD2. The sequence was collected from a woman aged 30 to 39 in good health. Sequences were obtained from blood. As DNA, the CDR3 is TGCAGTGCTGAAGCGGGACTAGCGCAAGGAGAGACCCAGTACTTC. As protein: CSAEAGLAQGETQYF.